Following are 7 T cell receptor beta chains from one sample sequenced in a study of metastatic and nonmetastatic thyroid tumors. MiXCR reprocessed the PCR reads for TCRdb. The sample includes roughly 81,000 clones, around 7.8% of them seen just once. No treatment had been given to any patient before thyroid surgery. The source material was blood. All receptors derive from a female donor with papillary thyroid cancer or a benign thyroid nodule (not recorded which). Some clones in this sample may be carry-over from other donors' samples.

The chain employs TRBV2 and TRBJ2-3; 8 bases map to TRBD1. V was clipped by 8 bases and J by 3 bases; unmatched bases: 4. This CDR3 region has 13 residues. Germline CDR1 and CDR2: SNHLY and FYNNEI. CDR3 DNA sequence: TGTGCCAGCGTAGACAGGGGTACAGATACGCAGTATTTT. Protein sequence: CASVDRGTDTQYF.

The table lists this clone with many counts. The chain couples TRBV9 to TRBJ2-5, with D hard to call. V was cut by 5 bases and J by 2 bases, with 13 bases left in between. Germline V lookup: CDR1 SGDLS, CDR2 YYNGEE. The CDR3 consists of 14 residues. The chain's CDR3 is CASSSRLRQETQYF. For the CDR3, the DNA is TGTGCCAGCAGTTCGCGTCTGCGTCAAGAGACCCAGTACTTC.

This clone has at least ten counts. The J gene is TRBJ1-2, the V gene TRBV7-9; D not certain. Germline CDR1 and CDR2: SEHNR and FQNEAQ (reference sequence). Trimming removed 2 bases from V and 3 bases from J, with 7 bases in between. The CDR3 has 13 residues. The CDR3 region has the DNA TGTGCCAGCAGCTTACGCGGCGACTATGGCTACACCTTC. This codes for CASSLRGDYGYTF. The whole variable domain, filled in from reference TRBV7-9 and TRBJ1-2, reads DTGVSQNPRHKITKRGQNVTFRCDPISEHNRLYWYRQTLGQGPEFLTYFQNEAQLEKSRLLSDRFSAERPKGSFSTLEIQRTEQGDSAMYLCASSLRGDYGYTFGSGTRLTVV.

V and J are TRBV29-1 and TRBJ1-1; the match to TRBD1 covers 8 bases. Unmatched junction bases numbered 4, after V lost 7 bases and J lost 0 bases. The CDR3 is 13 residues long. Germline V gene lookup returns CDR1 SQVTM and CDR2 ANQGSEA. The CDR3 bases are TGCAGCGGGCGACAGGGGCTGAACACTGAAGCTTTCTTT. This gives the protein CSGRQGLNTEAFF. The entire variable domain, with the rest obtained from reference TRBV29-1 and TRBJ1-1, is as follows: SAVISQKPSRDICQRGTSLTIQCQVDSQVTMMFWYRQQPGQSLTLIATANQGSEATYESGFVIDKFPISRPNLTFSTLTVSNMSPEDSSIYLCSGRQGLNTEAFFGQGTRLTVV.

The chain combines TRBV5-8 with TRBJ1-1; no clear D. The germline CDR1 and CDR2 sequences are SGHTS and YDEGEE. The V end was cut by 2 bases, the J end by 3 bases, with 5 bases between. This CDR3 is 12 amino acids long. CDR3 region: CASSFRYTEAFF. DNA for the CDR3: TGTGCCAGCAGCTTCAGGTACACTGAAGCTTTCTTT. Full variable domain (remainder filled in from reference TRBV5-8 and TRBJ1-1): EAGVTQSPTHLIKTRGQQATLRCSPISGHTSVYWYQQALGLGLQFLLWYDEGEERNRGNFPPRFSGRQFPNYSSELNVNALELEDSALYLCASSFRYTEAFFGQGTRLTVV.

CDR3 sequence reads: CASRDLLAGAYNEQFF. The CDR3 DNA is TGTGCCAGCAGGGACCTACTAGCGGGGGCCTACAATGAGCAGTTCTTC. The chain links TRBV2 to TRBJ2-1; 11 bases line up with TRBD2. Per the germline V gene, CDR1 is SNHLY and CDR2 is FYNNEI. CDR3 size: 16 residues. The J segment lost 2 bases and the V segment lost 6 bases, leaving 6 bases of the junction unmatched.

This clone was counted only a few times. A much larger clone is a single base away; this may be a read error. The gene calls are TRBV12-5 and TRBJ1-5; TRBD1 is a possible D gene (5 bases). The CDR3 is 16 amino acids. The germline V gene encodes CDR1 LGHNT and CDR2 FRNRAP. Between the trimmed V and J ends, which lost 3 bases and 5 bases, there was a span of 17 bases. The CDR3 nucleotides read TGTGCTAGTGGTTTCGTACCCGGGGGTGGAGATCAGCCCCAGCATTTT. It codes for CASGFVPGGGDQPQHF.